These T cell receptor beta chains were read from a single sample in a study of T cells in Graves' hyperthyroidism and ophthalmopathy. MiXCR was run by TCRdb on the multiplex PCR reads, yielding one entry per CDR3 protein. The sample yields around 620,000 distinct CDR3 sequences, 12% to 15% seen once. What was sequenced was blood. These TCRs come from a woman aged 18-29 years with Graves' ophthalmopathy. CDR3s include the opening cysteine and the closing phenylalanine or tryptophan. Fields, in order: D gene, clone size, V gene, J gene, CDR3 DNA, CDR3 protein. D genes are given only for firm matches. Clone size is given for some rows only: seen once, a few or many times, or a class if the clone is expanded.

>.|few|TRBV4-1|TRBJ2-1
TGCGCCAGCAGCCAAGAACTCGAACTTTACAATGAGCAGTTCTTC
CASSQELELYNEQFF
>.|.|TRBV4-3|TRBJ1-1
TGCGCCAGCAGTCCACCTTCTTTTACTGAAGCTTTCTTT
CASSPPSFTEAFF
>TRBD1|.|TRBV7-3|TRBJ2-1
TGTGCCAGCAGCTTAGCCGGGACAGGGCTGGACAATGAGCAGTTCTTC
CASSLAGTGLDNEQFF
>.|.|TRBV7-9|TRBJ1-1
TGTGCCAGCAGCTTAGAGGGCGGTGAGAACACTGAAGCTTTCTTT
CASSLEGGENTEAFF
>.|many|TRBV28|TRBJ1-1
TGTGCCAGCAGTTTAATAGCAGGGAACGCCGGAGCTTTCTTT
CASSLIAGNAGAFF
>.|.|TRBV7-3|TRBJ2-2
TGTGCCAGCAGCCTCGCTATTCCTGGACAGCCTACCGGGGAGCTGTTTTTT
CASSLAIPGQPTGELFF
>.|few|TRBV5-1|TRBJ2-2
TGCGCCAGCAGCTTGACGCCACCGGGACAATACACCGGGGAGCTGTTTTTT
CASSLTPPGQYTGELFF
>.|.|TRBV5-4|TRBJ2-2
TGTGCCAGCAGCCCGTCGCTGACAGGAAACACCGGGGAGCTGTTTTTT
CASSPSLTGNTGELFF
>.|many|TRBV5-1|TRBJ1-1
TGCGCCAGCAGCTTTTCAGGGGCGATCGGGGACACTGAAGCTTTCTTT
CASSFSGAIGDTEAFF
>.|many|TRBV7-2|TRBJ2-7
TGTGCCAGCAGCTCCCCCTTTATCTCCTACGAGCAGTACTTC
CASSSPFISYEQYF
>.|many|TRBV30|TRBJ1-2
TGTGCCTGGAGTGTAAGCACCTCTAACTATGGCTACACCTTC
CAWSVSTSNYGYTF
>.|many|TRBV7-3|TRBJ1-2
TGTGCCAGCAGCTTAACGTCCGAGGGGTATGGCTACACCTTC
CASSLTSEGYGYTF
>.|few|TRBV5-6|TRBJ2-1
TGTGCCAGCAGCTTAAAGGGGTACTACAATGAGCAGTTCTTC
CASSLKGYYNEQFF
>TRBD2|few|TRBV6-2/TRBV6-3|TRBJ2-1
TGTGCCAGCAGTACCGGACTAGCGGGAGGGTACGATGAGCAGTTCTTC
CASSTGLAGGYDEQFF
>.|.|TRBV7-9|TRBJ1-4
TGTGCCAGCAGTCGAGGACACGAGGCGGAAAAACTGTTTTTT
CASSRGHEAEKLFF
>.|many|TRBV6-1|TRBJ1-1
TGTGCCAGCAGTCCCGGGGGGGGCGCGGAAGAAGCTTTCTTT
CASSPGGGAEEAFF
>.|few|TRBV9|TRBJ1-1
TGTGCCAGCAGCCCCTGGGGGGACACTTACGGGAGCACTGAAGCTTTCTTT
CASSPWGDTYGSTEAFF
>.|.|TRBV2|TRBJ1-3
TGTGCCAGCAGTGAAGCGACCGGTCTCTCTGGAAACACCATATATTTT
CASSEATGLSGNTIYF
>.|many|TRBV20-1|TRBJ1-2
TGCAGTGCTAATGAGGGGGGCGGACTCGATGGCTACACCTTC
CSANEGGGLDGYTF
>TRBD2|many|TRBV24-1|TRBJ2-1
TGTGCCACCAGTGATCCCTTGGCGGGAGGGAGGTTATATGAGCAGTTCTTC
CATSDPLAGGRLYEQFF